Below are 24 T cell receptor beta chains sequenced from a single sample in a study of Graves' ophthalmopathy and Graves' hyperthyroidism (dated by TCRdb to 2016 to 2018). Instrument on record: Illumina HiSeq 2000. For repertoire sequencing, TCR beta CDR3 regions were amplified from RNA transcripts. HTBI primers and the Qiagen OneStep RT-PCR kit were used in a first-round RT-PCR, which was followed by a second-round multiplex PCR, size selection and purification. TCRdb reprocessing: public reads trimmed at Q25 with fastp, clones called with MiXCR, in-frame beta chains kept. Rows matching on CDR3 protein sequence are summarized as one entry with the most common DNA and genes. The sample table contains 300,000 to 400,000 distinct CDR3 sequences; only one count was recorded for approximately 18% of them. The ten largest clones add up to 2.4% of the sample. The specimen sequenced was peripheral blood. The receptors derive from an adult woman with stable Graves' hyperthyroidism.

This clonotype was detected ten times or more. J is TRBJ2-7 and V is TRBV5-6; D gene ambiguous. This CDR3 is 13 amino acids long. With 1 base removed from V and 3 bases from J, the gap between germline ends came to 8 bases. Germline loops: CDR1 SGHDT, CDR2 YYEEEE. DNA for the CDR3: TGTGCCAGCAGCTTGTTTGGGGACTACGAGCAGTACTTC. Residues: CASSLFGDYEQYF.

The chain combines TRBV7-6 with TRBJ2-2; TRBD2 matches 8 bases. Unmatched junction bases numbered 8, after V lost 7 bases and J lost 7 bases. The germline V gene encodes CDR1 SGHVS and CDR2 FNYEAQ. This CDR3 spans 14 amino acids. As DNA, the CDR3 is TGTGCCAGCACCCCGACTAGCGTCAGCGGGGAGCTGTTTTTT. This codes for CASTPTSVSGELFF.

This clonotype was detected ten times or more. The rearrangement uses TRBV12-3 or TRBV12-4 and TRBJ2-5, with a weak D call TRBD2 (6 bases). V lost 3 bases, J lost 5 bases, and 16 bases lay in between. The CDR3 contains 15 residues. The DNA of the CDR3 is TGTGCCAGCAGTTTTTCAGCGGAGGGTGGGGAGACCCAGTACTTC. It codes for CASSFSAEGGETQYF.

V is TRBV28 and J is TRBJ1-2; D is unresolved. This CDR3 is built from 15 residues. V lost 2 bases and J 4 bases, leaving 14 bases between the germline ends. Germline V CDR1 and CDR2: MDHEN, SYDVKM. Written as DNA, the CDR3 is TGTGCCAGCAGTTTAAACTCGCCAGGAACCTATGGCTACACCTTC. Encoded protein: CASSLNSPGTYGYTF.

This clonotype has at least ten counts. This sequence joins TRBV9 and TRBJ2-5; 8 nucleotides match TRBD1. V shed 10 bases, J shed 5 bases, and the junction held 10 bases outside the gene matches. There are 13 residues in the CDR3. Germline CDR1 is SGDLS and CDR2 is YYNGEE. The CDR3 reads CASSGTGRETQYF. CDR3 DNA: TGTGCCTCGTCCGGGACAGGCCGGGAGACCCAGTACTTC.

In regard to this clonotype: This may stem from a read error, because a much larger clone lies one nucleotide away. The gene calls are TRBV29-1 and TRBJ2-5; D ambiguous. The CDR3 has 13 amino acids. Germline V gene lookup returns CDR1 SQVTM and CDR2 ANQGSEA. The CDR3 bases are TGCATCGTTGAAGTCCGGGTTTGGGAGACCCAGTACTTC. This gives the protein CIVEVRVWETQYF.

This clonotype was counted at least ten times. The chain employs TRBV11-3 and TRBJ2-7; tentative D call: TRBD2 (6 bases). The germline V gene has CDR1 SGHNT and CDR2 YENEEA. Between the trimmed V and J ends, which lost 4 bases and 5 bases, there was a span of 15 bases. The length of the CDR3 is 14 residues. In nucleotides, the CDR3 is TGTGCCAGCAGCTCCCCCTTGACTAGAAACGAGCAGTACTTC. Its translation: CASSSPLTRNEQYF. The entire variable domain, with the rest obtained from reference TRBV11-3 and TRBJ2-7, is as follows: EAGVVQSPRYKIIEKKQPVAFWCNPISGHNTLYWYLQNLGQGPELLIRYENEEAVDDSQLPKDRFSAERLKGVDSTLKIQPAELGDSAVYLCASSSPLTRNEQYFGPGTRLTVT.

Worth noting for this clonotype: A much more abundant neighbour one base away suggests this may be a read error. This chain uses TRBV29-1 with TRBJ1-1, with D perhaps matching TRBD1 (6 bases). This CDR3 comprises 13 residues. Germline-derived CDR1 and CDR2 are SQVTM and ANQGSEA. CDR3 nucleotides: TGCAGCGCCACGGGGGGCTCGAACTCTGAAGCTTTCTTT. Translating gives CSATGGSNSEAFF.

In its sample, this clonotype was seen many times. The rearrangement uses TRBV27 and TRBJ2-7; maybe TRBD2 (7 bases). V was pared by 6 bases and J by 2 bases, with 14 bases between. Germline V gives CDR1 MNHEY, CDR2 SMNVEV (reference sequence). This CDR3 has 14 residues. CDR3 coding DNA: TGTGCCAGCAGCCGGGGGGCAGGAACCTACGAGCAGTACTTC. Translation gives CASSRGAGTYEQYF.

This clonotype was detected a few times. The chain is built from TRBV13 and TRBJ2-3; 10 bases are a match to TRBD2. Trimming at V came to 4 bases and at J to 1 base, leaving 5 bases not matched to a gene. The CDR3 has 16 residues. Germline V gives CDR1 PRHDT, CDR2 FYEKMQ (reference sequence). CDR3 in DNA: TGTGCCAGCAGCTCGACCGGACTAGCGGGCACAGATACGCAGTATTTT. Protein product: CASSSTGLAGTDTQYF.

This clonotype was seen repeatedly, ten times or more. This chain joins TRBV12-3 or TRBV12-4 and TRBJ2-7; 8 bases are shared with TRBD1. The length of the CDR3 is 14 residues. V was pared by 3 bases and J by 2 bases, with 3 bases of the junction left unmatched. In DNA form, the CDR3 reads TGTGCCAGCAGTTTCGGACAGGGCCCCTACGAGCAGTACTTC. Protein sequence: CASSFGQGPYEQYF.

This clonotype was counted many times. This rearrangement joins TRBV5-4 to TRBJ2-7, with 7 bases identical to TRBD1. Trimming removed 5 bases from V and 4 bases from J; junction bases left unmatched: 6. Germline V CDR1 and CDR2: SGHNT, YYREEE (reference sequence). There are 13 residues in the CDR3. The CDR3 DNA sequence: TGTGCCAGCAGACCCGGGACAGCATACGAGCAGTACTTC. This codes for CASRPGTAYEQYF. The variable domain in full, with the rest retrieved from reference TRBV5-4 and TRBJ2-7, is ETGVTQSPTHLIKTRGQQVTLRCSSQSGHNTVSWYQQALGQGPQFIFQYYREEENGRGNFPPRFSGLQFPNYSSELNVNALELDDSALYLCASRPGTAYEQYFGPGTRLTVT.

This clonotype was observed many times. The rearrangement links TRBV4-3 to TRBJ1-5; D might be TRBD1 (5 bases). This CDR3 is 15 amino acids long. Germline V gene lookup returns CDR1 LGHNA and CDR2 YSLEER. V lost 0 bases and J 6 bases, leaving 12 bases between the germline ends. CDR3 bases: TGCGCCAGCAGCCAAGATAGGGGTTCAATTCAGCCCCAGCATTTT. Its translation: CASSQDRGSIQPQHF.

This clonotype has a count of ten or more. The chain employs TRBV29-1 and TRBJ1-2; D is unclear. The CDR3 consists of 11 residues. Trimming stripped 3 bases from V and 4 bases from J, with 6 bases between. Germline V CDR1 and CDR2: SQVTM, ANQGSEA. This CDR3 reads CSVDASYGYTF. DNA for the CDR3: TGCAGCGTTGACGCGAGCTATGGCTACACCTTC.

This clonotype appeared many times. The CDR3 DNA sequence: TGTGCCACCCGGGACACCCTCTACGAGCAGTACTTC. Encoded protein: CATRDTLYEQYF. The chain couples TRBV28 to TRBJ2-7, with TRBD1 as a possible D gene (6 bases). From germline, CDR1 is MDHEN and CDR2 SYDVKM. The CDR3 totals 12 residues. V gave up 10 bases and J gave up 3 bases, with 13 bases separating them.

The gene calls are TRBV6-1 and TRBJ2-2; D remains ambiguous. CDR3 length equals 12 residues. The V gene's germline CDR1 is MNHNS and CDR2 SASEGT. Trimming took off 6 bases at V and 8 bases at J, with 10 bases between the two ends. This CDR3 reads CASSPSLGELFF. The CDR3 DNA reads TGTGCCAGCAGCCCCTCTTTGGGGGAGCTGTTTTTT.

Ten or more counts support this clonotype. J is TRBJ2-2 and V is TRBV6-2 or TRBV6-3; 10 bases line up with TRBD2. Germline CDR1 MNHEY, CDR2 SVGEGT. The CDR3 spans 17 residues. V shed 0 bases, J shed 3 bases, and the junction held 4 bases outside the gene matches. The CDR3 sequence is CASSYSAGGRDTGELFF. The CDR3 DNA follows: TGTGCCAGCAGTTACTCAGCGGGAGGGCGTGACACCGGGGAGCTGTTTTTT.

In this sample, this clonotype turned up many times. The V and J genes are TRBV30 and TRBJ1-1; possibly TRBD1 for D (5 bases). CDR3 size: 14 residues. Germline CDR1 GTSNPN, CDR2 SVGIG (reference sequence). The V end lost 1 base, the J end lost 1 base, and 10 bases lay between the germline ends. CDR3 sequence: CAWSAGIGNTEAFF. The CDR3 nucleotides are TGTGCCTGGAGTGCAGGGATCGGGAACACTGAAGCTTTCTTT.

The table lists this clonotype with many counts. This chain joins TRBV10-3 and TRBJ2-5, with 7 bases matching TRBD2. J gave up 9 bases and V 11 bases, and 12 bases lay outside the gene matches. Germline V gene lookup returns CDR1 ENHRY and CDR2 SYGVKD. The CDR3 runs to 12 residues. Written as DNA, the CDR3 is TGTGCCTCGCTCAGCGGGGTTGGGGCCCAGTACTTC. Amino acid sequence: CASLSGVGAQYF.

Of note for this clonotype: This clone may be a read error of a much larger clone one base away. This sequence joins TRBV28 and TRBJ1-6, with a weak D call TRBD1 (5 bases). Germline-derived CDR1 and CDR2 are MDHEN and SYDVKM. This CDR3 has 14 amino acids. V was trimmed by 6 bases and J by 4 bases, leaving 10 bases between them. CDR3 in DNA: TGTGCCAGCAGGTGTGGGGGTTATAATTCACCCCTCCACTTT. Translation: CASRCGGYNSPLHF.

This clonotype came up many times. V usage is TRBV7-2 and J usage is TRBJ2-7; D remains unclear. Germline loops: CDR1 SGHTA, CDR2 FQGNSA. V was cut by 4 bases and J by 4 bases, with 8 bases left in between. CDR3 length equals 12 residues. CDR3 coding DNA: TGTGCCAGCAGCTGGCCTGGTTACGAGCAGTACTTC. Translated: CASSWPGYEQYF. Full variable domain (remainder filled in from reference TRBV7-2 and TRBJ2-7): GAGVSQSPSNKVTEKGKDVELRCDPISGHTALYWYRQSLGQGLEFLIYFQGNSAPDKSGLPSDRFSAERTGGSVSTLTIQRTQQEDSAVYLCASSWPGYEQYFGPGTRLTVT.

CDR3 in DNA: TGTGCCAGCAGGGGGACAGACCGTTACGAGCAGTACTTC. Translation: CASRGTDRYEQYF. The J gene is TRBJ2-7, the V gene TRBV28; 7 bases align to TRBD1. J gave up 4 bases and V 6 bases, and 6 bases lay outside the gene matches. This CDR3 is 13 amino acids long. Germline assignment: CDR1 MDHEN and CDR2 SYDVKM.

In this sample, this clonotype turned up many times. The CDR3 nucleotides are TGCGCCAGCAGGGCGGATCCGGTCTACGAGCAGTACTTC. Encoded protein: CASRADPVYEQYF. This sequence joins TRBV5-1 and TRBJ2-7; D gene ambiguous. The CDR3 has 13 residues. Trimming took off 5 bases at V and 3 bases at J, with 12 bases between the two ends. Germline V CDR1 and CDR2: SGHRS, YFSETQ.

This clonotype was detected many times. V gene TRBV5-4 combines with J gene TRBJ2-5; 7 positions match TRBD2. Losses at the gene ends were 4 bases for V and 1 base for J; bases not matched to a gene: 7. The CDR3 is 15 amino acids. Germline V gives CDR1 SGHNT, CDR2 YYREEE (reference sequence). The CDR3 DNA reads TGTGCCAGCAGCCACTCCGGGACTATCCAAGAGACCCAGTACTTC. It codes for CASSHSGTIQETQYF.